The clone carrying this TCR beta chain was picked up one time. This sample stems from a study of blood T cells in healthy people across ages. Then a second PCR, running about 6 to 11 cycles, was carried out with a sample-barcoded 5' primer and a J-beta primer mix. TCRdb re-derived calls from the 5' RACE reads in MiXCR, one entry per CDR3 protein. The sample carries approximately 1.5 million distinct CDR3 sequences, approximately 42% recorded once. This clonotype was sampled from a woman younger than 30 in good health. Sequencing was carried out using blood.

The CDR3, as DNA: TGTGCCAGCAGCTCCTCCGGGGCTCATCTCCAAGAGACCCAGTACTTC. Protein sequence: CASSSSGAHLQETQYF. The chain uses TRBV11-2 and TRBJ2-5; either TRBD1 or TRBD2 may supply D (5 bases each). The CDR3 contains 16 residues. In germline, CDR1 is SGHAT, CDR2 FQNNGV. V was cut by 4 bases and J by 1 base, with 16 bases left in between.